These 28 T cell receptor beta chains share one sample of origin, sequenced in a study of blood T cell repertoires in COVID-19. Sequencing used immunoSEQ multiplex PCR; TCRdb keeps in-frame clones, though not all of them. The sample shows tens of thousands of clones, roughly three quarters of them seen only once. Sequencing input: peripheral blood. The receptors here all came from a man aged 65-85 years with acute or convalescent COVID-19.

This chain links TRBV4-2 with TRBJ2-7; the match to TRBD2 covers 7 bases. The V gene end was trimmed by 4 bases and the J gene end by 0 bases; junction bases not matched to a gene: 9. The CDR3 is made up of 16 amino acids. Germline V lookup: CDR1 LGHNA, CDR2 YNFKEQ. This chain's CDR3 is CASSPWASGSSYEQYF. The CDR3 DNA sequence: TGTGCCAGCAGCCCATGGGCTAGCGGAAGCTCCTACGAGCAGTACTTC.

This chain links TRBV21-1 with TRBJ2-5; the D call of TRBD2 is as the table states it, not checked on the DNA. TRBV21-1 has pseudogene status. This CDR3 spans 15 amino acids. DNA for the CDR3: TGTGCCAGCAGCAAAGGAGGGAGGAGGCGAGAGACCCAGTACTTC. Translated: CASSKGGRRRETQYF.

V gene TRBV5-1 combines with J gene TRBJ1-4; 8 bases map to TRBD1. The junction had 6 bases not matched to a gene; V was cut back by 4 bases and J by 4 bases. The CDR3 spans 15 residues. Per the germline V gene, CDR1 is SGHRS and CDR2 is YFSETQ. The CDR3 nucleotides are TGCGCCAGCAGCCCCAAGGGACAGGATAATGAAAAACTGTTTTTT. Translated: CASSPKGQDNEKLFF. Full variable domain (rest looked up from reference TRBV5-1 and TRBJ1-4): KAGVTQTPRYLIKTRGQQVTLSCSPISGHRSVSWYQQTPGQGLQFLFEYFSETQRNKGNFPGRFSGRQFSNSRSEMNVSTLELGDSALYLCASSPKGQDNEKLFFGSGTQLSVL.

This clone has only a few counts. This chain uses TRBV6-6 with TRBJ1-3, with a weak D call TRBD1 (6 bases). Germline CDR1 and CDR2: MNHNY and SVGAGI (reference sequence). V was pared by 8 bases and J by 2 bases, with 13 bases between. CDR3 length equals 14 residues. CDR3: CASRPAGAGNTIYF. The CDR3 DNA reads TGTGCCAGCCGCCCAGCAGGGGCTGGAAACACCATATATTTT.

In its sample, this clone was seen once. The chain recombines TRBV27 with TRBJ1-2; tentative D call: TRBD1 (6 bases). The germline gives CDR1 MNHEY, CDR2 SMNVEV (reference sequence). Trimming removed 7 bases from V and 2 bases from J, with 11 bases in between. The CDR3 contains 13 residues. CDR3 coding DNA: TGTGCCAGCACTCGGGGGGCCAACTATGGCTACACCTTC. This encodes CASTRGANYGYTF.

V is TRBV7-6 and J is TRBJ2-2; D remains ambiguous. Germline assignment: CDR1 SGHVS and CDR2 FNYEAQ. This CDR3 contains 16 residues. Trimming removed 2 bases from V and 3 bases from J, with 13 bases in between. The CDR3 region has the DNA TGTGCCAGCAGCTTAAAGGTCAATCAGGACACCGGGGAGCTGTTTTTT. Amino acids: CASSLKVNQDTGELFF.

This chain uses TRBV19 with TRBJ1-5; D call uncertain. Germline V lookup: CDR1 LNHDA, CDR2 SQIVND (reference sequence). This CDR3 has 14 residues. With 1 base removed from V and 3 bases from J, the gap between germline ends came to 7 bases. The CDR3 nucleotides are TGTGCCAGTAGTATAGTCGGGGACAATCAGCCCCAGCATTTT. Encoded protein: CASSIVGDNQPQHF.

The table lists this clone with a count of one. The chain is built from TRBV15 and TRBJ2-2, with 8 nucleotides matching TRBD1. CDR3 size: 16 residues. CDR1 and CDR2 from the germline V gene are LNHNV and YYDKDF (reference sequence). J was trimmed by 2 bases and V by 4 bases; bases with no gene match: 6. The CDR3: CATSTLGTGNTGELFF. CDR3 DNA sequence: TGTGCCACCAGCACTTTGGGGACAGGCAACACCGGGGAGCTGTTTTTT.

V usage is TRBV7-7 and J usage is TRBJ2-2; 9 bases fit TRBD1. The CDR3 is 16 amino acids. V trimming: 2 bases; J trimming: 4 bases; junction bases outside the gene matches: 5. Germline V lookup: CDR1 SSHAT, CDR2 FNYEAQ (reference sequence). CDR3: CASSLMGQGSTGELFF. CDR3 DNA: TGTGCCAGCAGCTTAATGGGACAGGGTTCCACCGGGGAGCTGTTTTTT.

DNA for the CDR3: TGTGCCAGAAGCTTGGTGGGGCAAGGCGAGCAGTACGTC. This gives the protein CARSLVGQGEQYV. The rearrangement uses TRBV5-3 and TRBJ2-7, with a possible D match to TRBD1 (5 bases). TRBV5-3 is given ORF status, its function remaining uncertain. V lost 0 bases to trimming and J lost 6 bases, with 10 bases between them. There are 13 residues in the CDR3.

V usage is TRBV5-1 and J usage is TRBJ1-2, with 10 bases identical to TRBD1. Germline-derived CDR1 and CDR2 are SGHRS and YFSETQ. V shed 6 bases and J 7 bases; nucleotides not matched to a gene: 9. This CDR3 region has 14 residues. The CDR3 sequence: CASKGGTGVFGYTF. CDR3 in DNA: TGCGCCAGCAAAGGGGGGACAGGGGTTTTTGGCTACACCTTC. The variable domain in full, with the rest retrieved from reference TRBV5-1 and TRBJ1-2, is KAGVTQTPRYLIKTRGQQVTLSCSPISGHRSVSWYQQTPGQGLQFLFEYFSETQRNKGNFPGRFSGRQFSNSRSEMNVSTLELGDSALYLCASKGGTGVFGYTFGSGTRLTVV.

V gene TRBV27 combines with J gene TRBJ2-7, with TRBD2 as a possible D gene (6 bases). CDR1 MNHEY and CDR2 SMNVEV come from the germline V gene (reference sequence). This CDR3 has 15 residues. V was clipped by 6 bases and J by 3 bases, with 18 bases between them. Here the CDR3 reads CASRVGLGGDYEQYF. In DNA form, the CDR3 reads TGTGCCAGCAGGGTGGGCTTGGGGGGAGACTACGAGCAGTACTTC.

The genes are TRBV5-1 and TRBJ2-7; 8 nucleotides line up with TRBD1. This CDR3 comprises 14 residues. The ends lost 4 bases at V and 3 bases at J; junction bases unmatched: 6. CDR1 is SGHRS, CDR2 YFSETQ, per germline. CDR3 protein: CASSPGQGGYEQYF. The CDR3 nucleotides are TGCGCCAGCAGCCCCGGACAGGGAGGCTACGAGCAGTACTTC.

This chain links TRBV5-8 with TRBJ1-1, with D possibly TRBD1 on 6 matching bases. Germline lookup yields CDR1 SGHTS and CDR2 YDEGEE. The CDR3 is made up of 15 amino acids. V gave up 3 bases and J gave up 8 bases, with 20 bases separating them. In nucleotides, the CDR3 is TGTGCCAGCAGCTCCACCTTCCTGAGGACAGCAGAAGCTTTCTTT. Translating gives CASSSTFLRTAEAFF.

This clone was seen only a few times. The chain is built from TRBV15 and TRBJ2-1; 8 bases agree with TRBD2. This CDR3 contains 15 residues. Germline CDR1 reads LNHNV; CDR2 reads YYDKDF (reference sequence). The ends lost 5 bases at V and 0 bases at J; junction bases unmatched: 3. The CDR3 sequence is CATSSRGGSYNEQFF. CDR3 nucleotides: TGTGCCACCAGCTCTCGGGGGGGCTCCTACAATGAGCAGTTCTTC.

The J gene is TRBJ2-2, the V gene TRBV3-1 (or the pseudogene TRBV3-2); TRBD2 is a possible D gene (5 bases). The CDR3 is made up of 14 amino acids. Trimming removed 3 bases from V and 4 bases from J, with 9 bases in between. Germline CDR1 is LGHDT and CDR2 is YNNKEL (reference sequence). Here the CDR3 reads CASSQTGITGELFF. The CDR3 nucleotides read TGTGCCAGCAGCCAGACGGGGATCACCGGGGAGCTGTTTTTT.

The CDR3 region has the DNA TGTGCCAGCAGCGTCAGATCCGGGACAGGGGGCTATGGCTACACCTTC. Its translation: CASSVRSGTGGYGYTF. The V gene is TRBV9, the J gene TRBJ1-2; 11 nucleotides agree with TRBD1. With 2 bases clipped from V and 4 bases from J, the junction kept 7 bases outside the gene matches. This CDR3 comprises 16 residues. Germline-derived CDR1 and CDR2 are SGDLS and YYNGEE.

The chain is built from TRBV7-2 and TRBJ2-7, with TRBD2 matching over 8 bases. V gave up 1 base and J gave up 0 bases; unmatched junction bases: 11. CDR1 SGHTA and CDR2 FQGNSA come from the germline V gene. This CDR3 contains 18 residues. The CDR3 nucleotides read TGTGCCAGCAGCTTAGGGGCTAGCGGGTCGTCAGTCTCCTACGAGCAGTACTTC. Translation gives CASSLGASGSSVSYEQYF. Full variable domain (missing parts from reference TRBV7-2 and TRBJ2-7): GAGVSQSPSNKVTEKGKDVELRCDPISGHTALYWYRQSLGQGLEFLIYFQGNSAPDKSGLPSDRFSAERTGGSVSTLTIQRTQQEDSAVYLCASSLGASGSSVSYEQYFGPGTRLTVT.

This chain uses TRBV29-1 with TRBJ2-3; 7 positions agree with TRBD1. This CDR3 has 13 residues. Trimming cost V 4 bases and J 0 bases; bases outside gene matches: 1. The germline V gene encodes CDR1 SQVTM and CDR2 ANQGSEA. In DNA form, the CDR3 reads TGCAGCGTTGGAGGGGGCAGCACAGATACGCAGTATTTT. Protein product: CSVGGGSTDTQYF.

The chain joins TRBV12-3 or TRBV12-4 to TRBJ1-5; TRBD1 matches at 10 bases. This CDR3 is built from 13 residues. J was trimmed by 7 bases and V by 5 bases; bases with no gene match: 2. In DNA form, the CDR3 reads TGTGCCAGCAGTGGGACAGGGGCCCAGCCCCAGCATTTT. Encoded protein: CASSGTGAQPQHF.

The rearrangement uses TRBV4-1 and TRBJ1-6; 10 nucleotides match TRBD1. V shed 0 bases and J 10 bases; nucleotides not matched to a gene: 3. This CDR3 has 15 amino acids. Germline CDR1 is MGHRA and CDR2 is YSYEKL. For the CDR3, the DNA is TGCGCCAGCAGCCAAGAGGGACAGGGGAGCTCACCCCTCCACTTT. This codes for CASSQEGQGSSPLHF.

The chain combines TRBV9 with TRBJ1-1; D ambiguous. Trimming removed 5 bases at V and 11 bases at J, with 16 bases between. CDR1 is SGDLS and CDR2 is YYNGEE in the germline V gene. The CDR3 sequence is 12 residues long. The CDR3 is CASSAVLERAFF. CDR3 DNA sequence: TGTGCCAGCAGTGCGGTCCTCGAGCGGGCTTTCTTT.

This chain links TRBV4-1 with TRBJ1-2, with a tentative D call TRBD1 (6 bases). Trimming shortened V by 5 bases and J by 3 bases, and 16 bases separated the two germline ends. Looked up from germline, CDR1 is MGHRA and CDR2 is YSYEKL. The CDR3 covers 15 residues. The DNA of the CDR3 is TGCGCCAGCAGCAATCCCAGCAGGGGATACTATGGCTACACCTTC. Its translation is CASSNPSRGYYGYTF.

The chain employs TRBV3-1 (or the pseudogene TRBV3-2) and TRBJ2-1; D is ambiguous. This CDR3 is 11 amino acids long. Trimming removed 2 bases from V and 8 bases from J, with 4 bases in between. The germline CDR1 and CDR2 sequences are LGHDT and YNNKEL (reference sequence). The CDR3 bases are TGTGCCAGCAGCCAAAGCGATGAGCAGTTCTTC. Its translation is CASSQSDEQFF.

J is TRBJ2-2 and V is TRBV25-1; possibly TRBD2 for D (8 bases). Trimming took 6 bases from V and 4 from J, leaving 18 bases between them. Germline CDR1 and CDR2: MGHDK and SYGVNS. The CDR3 is 16 residues long. CDR3 DNA: TGTGCCAGCAGCGAAGGGGGCGGGGGGACCACCGGGGAGCTGTTTTTT. Translated: CASSEGGGGTTGELFF.

The chain employs TRBV6-1 and TRBJ1-5; maybe TRBD1 (6 bases). From germline, CDR1 is MNHNS and CDR2 SASEGT. The CDR3 loop spans 15 amino acids. V lost 3 bases and J lost 3, with 12 bases in between. CDR3 region: CASSEAQGLNQPQHF. CDR3 DNA: TGTGCCAGCAGTGAGGCACAGGGCCTCAATCAGCCCCAGCATTTT.

This clone has just one count. The gene calls are TRBV5-4 and TRBJ2-1; no clear D gene. Germline V gene data show CDR1 as SGHNT and CDR2 as YYREEE (reference sequence). The V and J ends lost 1 base and 6 bases respectively, with 5 bases between them. The CDR3 loop spans 12 amino acids. The CDR3 DNA reads as TGTGCCAGCAGCTTGTTCTTCAATGAGCAGTTCTTC. This encodes CASSLFFNEQFF. Together with reference TRBV5-4 and TRBJ2-1, the CDR3 gives the full variable domain: ETGVTQSPTHLIKTRGQQVTLRCSSQSGHNTVSWYQQALGQGPQFIFQYYREEENGRGNFPPRFSGLQFPNYSSELNVNALELDDSALYLCASSLFFNEQFFGPGTRLTVL.

The chain uses TRBV25-1 and TRBJ2-1, with D hard to call. Trimming cost V 1 base and J 3 bases, with 13 bases left between them. The germline gives CDR1 MGHDK, CDR2 SYGVNS. The CDR3 has 16 residues. In DNA, the CDR3 is TGTGCCAGCAGTGAATTTGGCCGGGTAGGCTACAATGAGCAGTTCTTC. Protein: CASSEFGRVGYNEQFF.